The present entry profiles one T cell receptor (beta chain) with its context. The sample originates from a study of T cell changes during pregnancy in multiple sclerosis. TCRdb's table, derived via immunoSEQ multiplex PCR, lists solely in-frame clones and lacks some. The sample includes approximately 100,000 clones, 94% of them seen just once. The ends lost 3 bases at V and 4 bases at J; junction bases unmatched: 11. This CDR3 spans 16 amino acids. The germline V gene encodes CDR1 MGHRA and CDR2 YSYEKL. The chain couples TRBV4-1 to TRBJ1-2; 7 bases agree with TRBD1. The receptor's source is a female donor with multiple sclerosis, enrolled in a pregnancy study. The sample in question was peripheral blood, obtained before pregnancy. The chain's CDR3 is CASSQGQSLNPYGYTF. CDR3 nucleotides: TGCGCCAGCAGCCAGGGACAGTCCCTTAACCCCTATGGCTACACCTTC.